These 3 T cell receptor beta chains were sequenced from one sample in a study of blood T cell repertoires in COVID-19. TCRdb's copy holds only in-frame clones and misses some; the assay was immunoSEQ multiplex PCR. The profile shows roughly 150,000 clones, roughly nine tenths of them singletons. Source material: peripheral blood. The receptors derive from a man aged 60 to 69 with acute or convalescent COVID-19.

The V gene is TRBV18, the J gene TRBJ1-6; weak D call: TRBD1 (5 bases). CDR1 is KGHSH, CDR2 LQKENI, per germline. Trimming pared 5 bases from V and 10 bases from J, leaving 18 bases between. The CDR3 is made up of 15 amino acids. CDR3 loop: CASSSTRDRPSPLHF. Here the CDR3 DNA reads TGTGCCAGCTCATCCACCCGAGACAGACCCTCACCCCTCCACTTT.

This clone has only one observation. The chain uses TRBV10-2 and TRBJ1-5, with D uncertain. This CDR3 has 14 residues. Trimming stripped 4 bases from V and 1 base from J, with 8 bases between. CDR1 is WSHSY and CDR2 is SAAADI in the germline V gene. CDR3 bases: TGCGCCAGCAGTGGGGCAGCCAGCAATCAGCCCCAGCATTTT. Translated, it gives CASSGAASNQPQHF.

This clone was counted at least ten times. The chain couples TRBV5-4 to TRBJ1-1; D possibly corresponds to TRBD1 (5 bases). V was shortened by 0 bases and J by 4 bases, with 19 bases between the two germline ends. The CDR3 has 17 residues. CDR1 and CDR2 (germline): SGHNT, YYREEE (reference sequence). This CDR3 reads CASSLARQGRGGTEAFF. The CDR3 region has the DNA TGTGCCAGCAGCTTGGCCCGTCAGGGAAGGGGCGGCACTGAAGCTTTCTTT.